What follows are 20 T cell receptor beta chains derived from one specimen sequenced in a study of shared clonotypes between healthy human individuals. Sequenced by immunoSEQ multiplex PCR; TCRdb stores in-frame clones only, minus some. Of 1.4 million to 1.5 million clones listed, roughly 96% were seen once; the top ten hold 0.95% to 1.5%. Sample: naive CD4+ T cells sorted from blood. Stated subset: CD45RA+ positively selected. Receptor source: a man aged 25 to 40 in good health.

This clone was found once. The junction differs from germline at one of its ends, possibly a read error. This sample includes further DNA sequences coding for the same CDR3. The chain links TRBV10-3 to TRBJ2-2; 13 bases match TRBD2. This CDR3 spans 17 amino acids. Germline loops: CDR1 ENHRY, CDR2 SYGVKD. The CDR3 region has the DNA TGTGCCATCAGTAAACTAGCGGGAGGGCCTGGGACCGGGGAGCTATTTTTT. Its translation is CAISKLAGGPGTGELFF.

This chain links TRBV5-1 with TRBJ2-3; the match to TRBD2 covers 8 bases. The V segment lost 4 bases and the J segment 0 bases; nucleotides outside the gene matches: 10. CDR1 and CDR2 from the germline V gene are SGHRS and YFSETQ. The CDR3 spans 17 residues. CDR3 region: CASSPGALAGSTDTQYF. CDR3 nucleotides: TGCGCCAGCAGCCCCGGGGCCCTAGCGGGCAGCACAGATACGCAGTATTTT.

This clone was detected only once. CDR3 sequence: CASSLGSSARYNEQFF. CDR3 DNA sequence: TGTGCCAGCAGCTTAGGTAGTAGCGCCAGGTACAATGAGCAGTTCTTC. This sequence joins TRBV7-2 and TRBJ2-1; a possible D gene is TRBD2 (5 bases). CDR1 SGHTA and CDR2 FQGNSA come from the germline V gene. The germline V and J ends were trimmed by 1 base and 4 bases, with 14 bases remaining between them. The length of the CDR3 is 16 residues.

This chain connects TRBV10-3 to TRBJ2-2; 15 bases line up with TRBD2. The CDR3 has 20 amino acids. Germline V lookup: CDR1 ENHRY, CDR2 SYGVKD. Trimming cost V 6 bases and J 0 bases; bases outside gene matches: 11. The CDR3 is CAISAKGTSGRIANTGELFF. The CDR3 nucleotides read TGTGCCATCAGCGCGAAGGGGACTAGCGGGAGGATCGCGAACACCGGGGAGCTGTTTTTT.

This chain joins TRBV9 and TRBJ1-1; D might be TRBD1 (5 bases). V lost 4 bases, J lost 0 bases, and 16 bases lay in between. The CDR3 is made up of 16 amino acids. Germline loops: CDR1 SGDLS, CDR2 YYNGEE. CDR3: CASSPQGQRVNTEAFF. The CDR3 DNA reads TGTGCCAGCAGCCCCCAGGGCCAGCGGGTGAACACTGAAGCTTTCTTT.

V is TRBV27 and J is TRBJ2-5; maybe TRBD2 (5 bases). The CDR3 contains 15 residues. The V gene's germline CDR1 is MNHEY and CDR2 SMNVEV (reference sequence). V was clipped by 4 bases and J by 5 bases, with 17 bases between them. CDR3 coding DNA: TGTGCCAGCAGTTACCGAACCGGCGGGTGGGAGACCCAGTACTTC. Translation: CASSYRTGGWETQYF.

The chain links TRBV30 to TRBJ2-3, with unresolved D. Per germline, CDR1 GTSNPN and CDR2 SVGIG (reference sequence). Trimming removed 0 bases from V and 2 bases from J, with 6 bases in between. The CDR3 has 13 amino acids. The CDR3 sequence is CAWSVRNTDTQYF. DNA of the CDR3: TGTGCCTGGAGTGTAAGAAACACAGATACGCAGTATTTT.

The V call is TRBV30, the J call TRBJ2-1; a weak D match, TRBD1 (5 bases). The CDR3 has 13 residues. From germline, CDR1 is GTSNPN and CDR2 SVGIG (reference sequence). Trimming cost V 2 bases and J 6 bases, with 11 bases left between them. CDR3 sequence (DNA): TGTGCCTGGAGTCCACAGGTACTCAATGAGCAGTTCTTC. It encodes CAWSPQVLNEQFF.

This chain uses TRBV28 with TRBJ2-1; TRBD1 or TRBD2 may be the D gene (5 bases each). The V gene lost 6 bases and the J gene lost 6 bases, with 18 bases spanning the gap. Germline assignment: CDR1 MDHEN and CDR2 SYDVKM. This CDR3 is built from 15 residues. CDR3 in DNA: TGTGCCAGCAGCCCGCTGGGACCCCCACGCAATGAGCAGTTCTTC. Protein sequence: CASSPLGPPRNEQFF.

CDR3 loop: CASSFGASISQLYEQFF. CDR3 coding DNA: TGTGCCAGCAGTTTTGGGGCTAGCATCTCGCAATTGTATGAGCAGTTCTTC. The chain couples TRBV27 to TRBJ2-1; D could derive from TRBD1 or TRBD2 (5 bases each). The CDR3 consists of 17 residues. Trimming shortened V by 3 bases and J by 8 bases, and 23 bases separated the two germline ends. Germline V gene lookup returns CDR1 MNHEY and CDR2 SMNVEV (reference sequence).

The V gene is TRBV6-5, the J gene TRBJ2-3; no clear D. Trimming took off 8 bases at V and 2 bases at J, with 11 bases between the two ends. This CDR3 is built from 13 residues. CDR1 and CDR2 from the germline V gene are MNHEY and SVGAGI. For the CDR3, the DNA is TGTGCCAGCGGTGTGATTTCCACAGATACGCAGTATTTT. Encoded protein: CASGVISTDTQYF.

V gene TRBV11-3 combines with J gene TRBJ1-1; TRBD1 matches at 7 bases. This CDR3 comprises 15 residues. CDR1 is SGHNT and CDR2 is YENEEA in the germline V gene. Germline trimming cut 5 bases from V and 5 bases from J; bases unmatched to any gene: 11. CDR3 loop: CASSIRQGQETEAFF. The CDR3 coding sequence is TGTGCCAGCAGCATCAGACAGGGACAAGAAACTGAAGCTTTCTTT.

The chain joins TRBV7-9 to TRBJ2-1, with TRBD2 identical over 10 bases. CDR3 length: 17 residues. Trimming cost V 4 bases and J 2 bases; bases outside gene matches: 8. Germline V CDR1 and CDR2: SEHNR, FQNEAQ (reference sequence). This CDR3 reads CASSSTPSGGTYNEQFF. The CDR3 bases are TGTGCCAGCAGCTCAACGCCTAGCGGGGGAACCTACAATGAGCAGTTCTTC.

The rearrangement joins TRBV5-4 to TRBJ2-7; 9 bases are shared with TRBD2. V lost 0 bases, J lost 2 bases, and 3 bases stayed unmatched. The germline V gene encodes CDR1 SGHNT and CDR2 YYREEE (reference sequence). This CDR3 region has 15 residues. The CDR3 sequence: CASSLVREGPYEQYF. CDR3 nucleotides: TGTGCCAGCAGCTTGGTGCGGGAGGGCCCCTACGAGCAGTACTTC.

This chain links TRBV18 with TRBJ1-2, with D tentatively TRBD1 (6 bases). This CDR3 has 14 amino acids. Germline CDR1 and CDR2: KGHSH and LQKENI. V shed 3 bases and J shed 4 bases, with 12 bases lying between them. The chain's CDR3 is CASSPTGGSYGYTF. The CDR3 bases are TGTGCCAGCTCACCGACAGGAGGGAGCTATGGCTACACCTTC.

Worth noting for this clone: Other DNA variants within this sample encode the same CDR3. This rearrangement joins TRBV6-1 to TRBJ2-7; unclear D gene. CDR1 and CDR2 (germline): MNHNS, SASEGT. V was pared by 6 bases and J by 3 bases, with 3 bases between. This CDR3 is 10 amino acids long. This chain's CDR3 is CASSHYEQYF. For the CDR3, the DNA is TGTGCCAGCAGCCACTACGAGCAGTACTTC.

The chain links TRBV6-6 to TRBJ2-5, with D perhaps being TRBD1 or TRBD2 (5 bases each). Germline CDR1 reads MNHNY; CDR2 reads SVGAGI (reference sequence). Deletions cut 2 bases from V and 0 bases from J, with 7 bases between. The CDR3 is 14 amino acids. This chain's CDR3 is CASSYGGNQETQYF. The CDR3 nucleotides are TGTGCCAGCAGTTACGGGGGAAACCAAGAGACCCAGTACTTC.

The rearrangement uses TRBV5-6 and TRBJ1-2; a weak D match, TRBD1 (5 bases). The V gene lost 0 bases and the J gene lost 5 bases, with 11 bases spanning the gap. CDR1 SGHDT and CDR2 YYEEEE come from the germline V gene. The CDR3 is made up of 14 amino acids. CDR3 nucleotide sequence: TGTGCCAGCAGCTTGGACAGGTTTGGGTATGGCTACACCTTC. It codes for CASSLDRFGYGYTF.

Comments on this clone: Other DNA sequences in the sample encode the same CDR3. The chain recombines TRBV2 with TRBJ1-4; tentative D call: TRBD1 (5 bases). This CDR3 spans 13 amino acids. Germline V lookup: CDR1 SNHLY, CDR2 FYNNEI. Trimming pared 6 bases from V and 7 bases from J, leaving 12 bases between. The CDR3 DNA is TGTGCCAGCAGCGGACAAGGATCTGAAAAACTGTTTTTT. Protein product: CASSGQGSEKLFF.

This clone showed up just once. V is TRBV6-5 and J is TRBJ2-7; 11 nucleotides align to TRBD1. The CDR3 covers 13 residues. The V gene's germline CDR1 is MNHEY and CDR2 SVGAGI. Germline trimming cut 6 bases from V and 11 bases from J; bases unmatched to any gene: 9. As DNA, the CDR3 is TGTGCCAGCAGACGCGGACAGGGGGCAAAGAAGTACTTC. As protein: CASRRGQGAKKYF.